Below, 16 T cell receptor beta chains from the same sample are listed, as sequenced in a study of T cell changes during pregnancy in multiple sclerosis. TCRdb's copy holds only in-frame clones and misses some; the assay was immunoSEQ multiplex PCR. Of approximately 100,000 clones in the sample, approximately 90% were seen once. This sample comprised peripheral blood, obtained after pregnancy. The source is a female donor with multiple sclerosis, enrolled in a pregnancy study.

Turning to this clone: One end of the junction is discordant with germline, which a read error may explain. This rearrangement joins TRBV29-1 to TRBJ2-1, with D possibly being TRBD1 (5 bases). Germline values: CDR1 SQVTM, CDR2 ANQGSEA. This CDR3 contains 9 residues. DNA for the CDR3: TGCAGCGTTGACAGCGCACAGGTCTTC. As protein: CSVDSAQVF.

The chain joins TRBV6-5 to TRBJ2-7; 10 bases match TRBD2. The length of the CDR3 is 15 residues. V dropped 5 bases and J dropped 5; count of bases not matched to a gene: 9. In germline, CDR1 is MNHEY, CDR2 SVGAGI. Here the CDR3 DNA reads TGTGCCAGCAGTCCTTTAGCGGGGGGCCGAAACGAGCAGTACTTC. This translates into CASSPLAGGRNEQYF.

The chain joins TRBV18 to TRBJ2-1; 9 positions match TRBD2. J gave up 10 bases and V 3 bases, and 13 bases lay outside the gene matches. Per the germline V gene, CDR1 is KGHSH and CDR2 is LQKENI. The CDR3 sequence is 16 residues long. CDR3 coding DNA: TGTGCCAGCTCACCGTCACAGCGGGGGGCTGGGATGGAGCAGTTCTTC. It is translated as CASSPSQRGAGMEQFF.

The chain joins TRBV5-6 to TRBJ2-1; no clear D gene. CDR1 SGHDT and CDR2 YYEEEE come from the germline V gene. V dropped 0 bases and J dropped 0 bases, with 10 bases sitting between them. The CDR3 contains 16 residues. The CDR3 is CASSLGGPSSYNEQFF. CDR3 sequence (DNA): TGTGCCAGCAGCTTGGGTGGGCCCAGCTCCTACAATGAGCAGTTCTTC.

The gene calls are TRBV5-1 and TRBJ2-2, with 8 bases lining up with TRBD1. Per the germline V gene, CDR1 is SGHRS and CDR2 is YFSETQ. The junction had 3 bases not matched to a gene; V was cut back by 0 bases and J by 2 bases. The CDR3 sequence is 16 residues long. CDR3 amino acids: CASSLVRGPNTGELFF. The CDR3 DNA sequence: TGCGCCAGCAGCTTGGTCAGGGGGCCCAACACCGGGGAGCTGTTTTTT. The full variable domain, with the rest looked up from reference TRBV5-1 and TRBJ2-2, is KAGVTQTPRYLIKTRGQQVTLSCSPISGHRSVSWYQQTPGQGLQFLFEYFSETQRNKGNFPGRFSGRQFSNSRSEMNVSTLELGDSALYLCASSLVRGPNTGELFFGEGSRLTVL.

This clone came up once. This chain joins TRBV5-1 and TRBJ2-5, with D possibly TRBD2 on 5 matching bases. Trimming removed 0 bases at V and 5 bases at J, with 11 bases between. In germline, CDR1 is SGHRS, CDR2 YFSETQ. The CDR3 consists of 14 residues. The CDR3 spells CASSLAPPGETQYF. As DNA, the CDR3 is TGCGCCAGCAGCTTGGCCCCTCCGGGGGAGACCCAGTACTTC.

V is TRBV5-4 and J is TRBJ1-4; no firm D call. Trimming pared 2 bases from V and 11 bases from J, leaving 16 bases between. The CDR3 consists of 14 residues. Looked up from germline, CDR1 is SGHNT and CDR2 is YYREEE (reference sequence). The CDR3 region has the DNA TGTGCCAGCAGCTTAAACCTCCAAAGCGAGAAACTGTTTTTT. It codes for CASSLNLQSEKLFF.

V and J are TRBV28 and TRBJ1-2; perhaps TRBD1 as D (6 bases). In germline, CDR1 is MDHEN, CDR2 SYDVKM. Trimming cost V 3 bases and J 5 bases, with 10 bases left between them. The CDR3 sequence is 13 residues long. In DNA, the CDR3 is TGTGCCAGCAGTTTTTGGGACACATATGGCTACACCTTC. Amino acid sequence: CASSFWDTYGYTF.

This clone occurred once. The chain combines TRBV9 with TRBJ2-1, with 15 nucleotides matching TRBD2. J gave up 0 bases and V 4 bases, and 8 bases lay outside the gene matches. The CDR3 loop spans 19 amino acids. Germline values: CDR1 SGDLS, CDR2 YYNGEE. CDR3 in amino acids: CASSPGTSGGLSSYNEQFF. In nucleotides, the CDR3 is TGTGCCAGCAGCCCTGGGACTAGCGGGGGGCTTAGCTCCTACAATGAGCAGTTCTTC.

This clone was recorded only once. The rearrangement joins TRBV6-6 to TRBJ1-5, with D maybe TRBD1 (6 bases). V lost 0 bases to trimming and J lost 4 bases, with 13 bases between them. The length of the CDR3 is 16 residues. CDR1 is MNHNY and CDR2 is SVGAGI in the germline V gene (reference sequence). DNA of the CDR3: TGTGCCAGCAGTTACTCTACGGGGACAAGTAATCAGCCCCAGCATTTT. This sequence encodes CASSYSTGTSNQPQHF.

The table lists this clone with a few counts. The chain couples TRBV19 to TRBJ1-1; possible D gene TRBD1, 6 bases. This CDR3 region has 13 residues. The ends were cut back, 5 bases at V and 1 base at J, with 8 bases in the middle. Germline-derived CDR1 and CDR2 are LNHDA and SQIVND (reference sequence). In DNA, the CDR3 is TGTGCCAGTAGTTGGGACAAGAACACTGAAGCTTTCTTT. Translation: CASSWDKNTEAFF.

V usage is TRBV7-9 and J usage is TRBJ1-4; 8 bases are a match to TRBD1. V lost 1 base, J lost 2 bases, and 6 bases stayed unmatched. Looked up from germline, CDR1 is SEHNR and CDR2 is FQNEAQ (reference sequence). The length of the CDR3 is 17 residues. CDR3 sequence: CASSLDLTGATNEKLFF. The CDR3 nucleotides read TGTGCCAGCAGCTTAGATCTGACAGGGGCCACTAATGAAAAACTGTTTTTT. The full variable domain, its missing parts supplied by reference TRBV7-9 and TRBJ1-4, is DTGVSQNPRHKITKRGQNVTFRCDPISEHNRLYWYRQTLGQGPEFLTYFQNEAQLEKSRLLSDRFSAERPKGSFSTLEIQRTEQGDSAMYLCASSLDLTGATNEKLFFGSGTQLSVL.

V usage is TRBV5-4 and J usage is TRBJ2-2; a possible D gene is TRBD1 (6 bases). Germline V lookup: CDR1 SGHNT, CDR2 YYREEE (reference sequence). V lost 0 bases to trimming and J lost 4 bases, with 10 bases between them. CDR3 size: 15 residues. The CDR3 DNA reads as TGTGCCAGCAGCTTGGTGGGGGCCAGCACCGGGGAGCTGTTTTTT. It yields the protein CASSLVGASTGELFF.

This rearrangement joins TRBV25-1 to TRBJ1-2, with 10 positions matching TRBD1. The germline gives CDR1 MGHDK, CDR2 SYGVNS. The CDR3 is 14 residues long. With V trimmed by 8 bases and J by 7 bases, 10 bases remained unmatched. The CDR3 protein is CASQPSDRGSGYTF. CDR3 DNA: TGTGCCAGCCAACCCTCGGACAGGGGGTCTGGCTACACCTTC.

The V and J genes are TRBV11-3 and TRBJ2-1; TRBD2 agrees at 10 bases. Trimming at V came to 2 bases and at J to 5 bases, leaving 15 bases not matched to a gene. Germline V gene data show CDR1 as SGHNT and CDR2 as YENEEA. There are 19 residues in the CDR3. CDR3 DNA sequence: TGTGCCAGCAGCTTACGACCCCCGGGGAGACTAGCGGGTCACAATGAGCAGTTCTTC. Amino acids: CASSLRPPGRLAGHNEQFF.

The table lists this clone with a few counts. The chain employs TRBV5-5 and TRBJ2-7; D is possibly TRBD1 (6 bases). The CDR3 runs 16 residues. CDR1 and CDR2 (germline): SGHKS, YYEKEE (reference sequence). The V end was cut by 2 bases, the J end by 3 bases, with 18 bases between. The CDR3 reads CASSFRPVTGFYEQYF. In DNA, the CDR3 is TGTGCCAGCAGCTTTAGACCTGTGACAGGCTTCTACGAGCAGTACTTC. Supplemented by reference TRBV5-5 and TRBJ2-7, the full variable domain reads DAGVTQSPTHLIKTRGQQVTLRCSPISGHKSVSWYQQVLGQGPQFIFQYYEKEERGRGNFPDRFSARQFPNYSSELNVNALLLGDSALYLCASSFRPVTGFYEQYFGPGTRLTVT.